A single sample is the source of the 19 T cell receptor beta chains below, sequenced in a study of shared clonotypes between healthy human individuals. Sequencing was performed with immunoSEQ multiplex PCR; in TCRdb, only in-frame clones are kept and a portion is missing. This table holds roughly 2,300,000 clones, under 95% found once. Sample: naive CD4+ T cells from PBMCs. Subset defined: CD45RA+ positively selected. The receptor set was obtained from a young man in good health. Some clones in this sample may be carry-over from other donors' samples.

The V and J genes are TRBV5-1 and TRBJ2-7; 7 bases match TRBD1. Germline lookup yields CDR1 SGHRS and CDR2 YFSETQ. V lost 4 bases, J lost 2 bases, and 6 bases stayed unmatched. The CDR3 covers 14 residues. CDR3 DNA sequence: TGCGCCAGCAGCGTCCGGGACAGAGCCTACGAGCAGTACTTC. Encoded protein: CASSVRDRAYEQYF.

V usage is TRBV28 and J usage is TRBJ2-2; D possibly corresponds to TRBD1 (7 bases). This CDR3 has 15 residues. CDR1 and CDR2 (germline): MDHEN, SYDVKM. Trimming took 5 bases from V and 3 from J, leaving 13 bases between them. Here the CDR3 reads CASSAGQLYTGELFF. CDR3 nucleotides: TGTGCCAGCAGTGCGGGACAGCTTTACACCGGGGAGCTGTTTTTT.

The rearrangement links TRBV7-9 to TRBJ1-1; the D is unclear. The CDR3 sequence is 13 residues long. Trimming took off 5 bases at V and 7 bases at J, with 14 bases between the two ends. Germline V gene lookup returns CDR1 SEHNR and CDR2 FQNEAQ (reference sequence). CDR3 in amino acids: CASSVIREGEAFF. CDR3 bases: TGTGCCAGCAGCGTAATCCGGGAGGGTGAAGCTTTCTTT.

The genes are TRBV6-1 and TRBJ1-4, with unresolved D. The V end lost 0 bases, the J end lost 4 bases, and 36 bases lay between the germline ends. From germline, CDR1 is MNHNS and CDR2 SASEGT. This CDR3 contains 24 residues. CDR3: CASSEAPLGSSSLRSGIINEKLFF. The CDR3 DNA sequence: TGTGCCAGCAGTGAAGCCCCATTGGGGTCCAGCTCACTGAGGTCTGGGATAATTAATGAAAAACTGTTTTTT.

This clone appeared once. The CDR3 DNA follows: TGTGCCAGCAGCGTAGTTCCCGACGGGGAGCTGTTTTTT. This translates into CASSVVPDGELFF. The gene calls are TRBV9 and TRBJ2-2; D is ambiguous. The V gene lost 0 bases and the J gene lost 7 bases, with 7 bases spanning the gap. The CDR3 has 13 residues. Germline values: CDR1 SGDLS, CDR2 YYNGEE.

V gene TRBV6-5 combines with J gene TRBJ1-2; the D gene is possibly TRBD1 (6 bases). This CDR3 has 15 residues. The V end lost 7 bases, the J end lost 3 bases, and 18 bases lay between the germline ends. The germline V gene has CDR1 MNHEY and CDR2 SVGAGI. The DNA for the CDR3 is TGTGCCAGCACCCACCCGGGGCAGGGGTACTATGGCTACACCTTC. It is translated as CASTHPGQGYYGYTF.

CDR3: CASSRWAGTGDEKLFF. CDR3 DNA sequence: TGTGCCAGCAGCCGCTGGGCCGGGACAGGGGATGAAAAACTGTTTTTT. The chain employs TRBV4-2 and TRBJ1-4, with 10 bases fitting TRBD1. This CDR3 has 16 amino acids. The V segment lost 4 bases and the J segment 6 bases; nucleotides outside the gene matches: 8. Germline values: CDR1 LGHNA, CDR2 YNFKEQ.

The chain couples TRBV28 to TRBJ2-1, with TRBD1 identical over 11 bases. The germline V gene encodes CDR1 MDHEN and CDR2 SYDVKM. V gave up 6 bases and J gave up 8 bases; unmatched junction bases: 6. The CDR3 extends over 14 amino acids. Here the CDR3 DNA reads TGTGCCAGCAGGGGGACAGGGGGTGGGCATGAGCAGTTCTTC. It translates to CASRGTGGGHEQFF.

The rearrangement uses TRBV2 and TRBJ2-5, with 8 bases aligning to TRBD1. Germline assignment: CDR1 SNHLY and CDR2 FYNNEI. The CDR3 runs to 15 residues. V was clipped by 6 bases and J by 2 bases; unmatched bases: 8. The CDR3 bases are TGTGCCAGCAGGTTGGACAGGGTGGGACAAGAGACCCAGTACTTC. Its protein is CASRLDRVGQETQYF.

CDR3 residues: CASTGQGRTSGRARYEQYF. CDR3 sequence (DNA): TGTGCCAGCACCGGACAGGGGCGAACTAGCGGGAGGGCCCGCTACGAGCAGTACTTC. This sequence joins TRBV27 and TRBJ2-7, with 13 bases fitting TRBD2. CDR1 is MNHEY and CDR2 is SMNVEV in the germline V gene (reference sequence). The trim removed 7 bases at V and 3 bases at J, leaving 18 bases unmatched. The CDR3 is 19 amino acids.

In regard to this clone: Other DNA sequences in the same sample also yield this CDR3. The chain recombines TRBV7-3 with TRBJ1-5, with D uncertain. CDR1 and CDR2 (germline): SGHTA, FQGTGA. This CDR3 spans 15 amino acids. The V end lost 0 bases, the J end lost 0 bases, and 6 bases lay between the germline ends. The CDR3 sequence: CASSLTGNSNQPQHF. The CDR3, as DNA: TGTGCCAGCAGCTTAACGGGCAATAGCAATCAGCCCCAGCATTTT.

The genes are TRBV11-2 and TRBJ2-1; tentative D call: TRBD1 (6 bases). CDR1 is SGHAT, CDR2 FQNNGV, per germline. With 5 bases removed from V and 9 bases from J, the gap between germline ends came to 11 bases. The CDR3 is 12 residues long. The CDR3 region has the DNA TGTGCCAGCAGCGGACAGTTTAGTGAGCAGTTCTTC. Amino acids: CASSGQFSEQFF.

The CDR3 bases are TGTGCCAGCAGCTTAGAGGTCGAGCAGTTCTTC. Amino acid sequence: CASSLEVEQFF. This rearrangement joins TRBV7-2 to TRBJ2-1; D uncertain. CDR1 is SGHTA and CDR2 is FQGNSA in the germline V gene. V gave up 1 base and J gave up 10 bases, with 5 bases separating them. There are 11 residues in the CDR3.

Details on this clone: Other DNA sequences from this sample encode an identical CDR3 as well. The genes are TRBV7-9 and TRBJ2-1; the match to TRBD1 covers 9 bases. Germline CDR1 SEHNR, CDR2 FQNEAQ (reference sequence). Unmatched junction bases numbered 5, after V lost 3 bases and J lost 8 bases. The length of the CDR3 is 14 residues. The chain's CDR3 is CASSLGQGFDEQFF. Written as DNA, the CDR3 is TGTGCCAGCAGCTTGGGACAGGGTTTCGATGAGCAGTTCTTC.

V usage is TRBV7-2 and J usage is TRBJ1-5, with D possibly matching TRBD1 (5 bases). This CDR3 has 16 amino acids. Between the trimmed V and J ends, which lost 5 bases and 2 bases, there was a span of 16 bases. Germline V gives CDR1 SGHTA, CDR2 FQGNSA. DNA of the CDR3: TGTGCCAGCAGCGCCGGGGCAGTTACCGGCAATCAGCCCCAGCATTTT. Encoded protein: CASSAGAVTGNQPQHF.

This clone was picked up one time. The CDR3 reads CASSYDGYGYGYTF. In DNA form, the CDR3 reads TGTGCCAGCAGTTACGACGGTTACGGCTATGGCTACACCTTC. This sequence joins TRBV6-5 and TRBJ1-2, with D hard to call. V shed 2 bases and J shed 4 bases, with 11 bases lying between them. The CDR3 is made up of 14 amino acids. Germline values: CDR1 MNHEY, CDR2 SVGAGI.

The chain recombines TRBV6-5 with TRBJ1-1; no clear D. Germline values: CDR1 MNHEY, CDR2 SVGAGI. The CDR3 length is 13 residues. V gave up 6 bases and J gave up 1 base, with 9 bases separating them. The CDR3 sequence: CASRATRNTEAFF. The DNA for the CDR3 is TGTGCCAGCAGGGCGACAAGGAACACTGAAGCTTTCTTT.

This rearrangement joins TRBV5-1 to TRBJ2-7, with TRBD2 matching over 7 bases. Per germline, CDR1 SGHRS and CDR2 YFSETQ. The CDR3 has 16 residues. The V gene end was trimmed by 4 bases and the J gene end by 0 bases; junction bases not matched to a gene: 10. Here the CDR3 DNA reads TGCGCCAGCAGCCCTGGGGGGGGTCTTGCCTCCTACGAGCAGTACTTC. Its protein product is CASSPGGGLASYEQYF.

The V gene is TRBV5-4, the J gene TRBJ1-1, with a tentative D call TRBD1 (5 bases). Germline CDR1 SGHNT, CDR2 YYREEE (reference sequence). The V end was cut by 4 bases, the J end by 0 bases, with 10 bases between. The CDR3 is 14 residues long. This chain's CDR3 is CASSGPRVNTEAFF. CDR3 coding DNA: TGTGCCAGCAGCGGACCCAGGGTGAACACTGAAGCTTTCTTT. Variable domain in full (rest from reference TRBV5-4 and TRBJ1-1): ETGVTQSPTHLIKTRGQQVTLRCSSQSGHNTVSWYQQALGQGPQFIFQYYREEENGRGNFPPRFSGLQFPNYSSELNVNALELDDSALYLCASSGPRVNTEAFFGQGTRLTVV.